The 15 T cell receptor beta chains listed next were all sequenced from one sample in a study of cytomegalovirus exposure and HLA in healthy donors. PCR involved 60 Vbeta and 13 Jbeta primers. The assay was immunoSEQ multiplex PCR, and TCRdb's table has in-frame clones only and misses some. The data contain about 130,000 clones, more than 15% of them seen just once; the ten biggest clones take up approximately 2.6%. Material for sequencing was PBMCs. The source of these receptors is a female donor in good health and CMV-seropositive.

The chain has TRBV5-4 and TRBJ2-7; perhaps TRBD2 as D (5 bases). Trimming shortened V by 6 bases and J by 0 bases, and 13 bases separated the two germline ends. Germline V gene sequence: CDR1 SGHNT, CDR2 YYREEE (reference sequence). The CDR3 contains 14 residues. CDR3 in amino acids: CASILTGSSYEQYF. CDR3 bases: TGTGCCAGCATCCTGACTGGGAGCTCCTACGAGCAGTACTTC.

Only a few counts were recorded for this clone. The chain is built from TRBV5-6 and TRBJ1-6, with 7 bases fitting TRBD1. Germline CDR1 and CDR2: SGHDT and YYEEEE. J gave up 10 bases and V 2 bases, and 18 bases lay outside the gene matches. The CDR3 contains 18 residues. The CDR3 DNA reads as TGTGCCAGCAGCTTAAAGGGGGCGGGCTCCCTAGGGGACTCACCCCTCCACTTT. Translation: CASSLKGAGSLGDSPLHF.

This clone has just a few counts. This chain uses TRBV5-1 with TRBJ2-1; 11 bases align to TRBD2. The CDR3 is 14 residues long. Germline loops: CDR1 SGHRS, CDR2 YFSETQ. V shed 5 bases, J shed 7 bases, and the junction held 5 bases outside the gene matches. The DNA of the CDR3 is TGCGCCAGCAGTAGCGGGGGGGCAGGGAATGAGCAGTTCTTC. It translates to CASSSGGAGNEQFF.

The J gene is TRBJ2-1, the V gene TRBV10-1; 10 bases line up with TRBD1. V gave up 6 bases and J gave up 3 bases; unmatched junction bases: 5. Germline-derived CDR1 and CDR2 are WNHNN and SYGVQD (reference sequence). The CDR3 spans 15 residues. CDR3 DNA: TGCGCCAGCAGCGCCGGGACAGGGGACTACAATGAGCAGTTCTTC. Translation: CASSAGTGDYNEQFF.

The V and J genes are TRBV13 and TRBJ2-7, with 9 bases that match TRBD1. V shed 2 bases and J 7 bases; nucleotides not matched to a gene: 9. Germline CDR1 PRHDT, CDR2 FYEKMQ (reference sequence). This CDR3 contains 15 residues. CDR3 nucleotides: TGTGCCAGCAGCTTAAGGGGGGACAGGGCGCGGGAGCAGTACTTC. This encodes CASSLRGDRAREQYF. The complete variable domain, with remaining parts taken from reference TRBV13 and TRBJ2-7, reads AAGVIQSPRHLIKEKRETATLKCYPIPRHDTVYWYQQGPGQDPQFLISFYEKMQSDKGSIPDRFSAQQFSDYHSELNMSSLELGDSALYFCASSLRGDRAREQYFGPGTRLTVT.

This clone was detected a few times. The chain has TRBV5-1 and TRBJ1-2; no clear D. The V gene's germline CDR1 is SGHRS and CDR2 YFSETQ. V lost 1 base and J lost 13, with 14 bases in between. The CDR3 contains 12 residues. CDR3 sequence: CASSLQQPPVTF. The CDR3 DNA reads TGCGCCAGCAGCTTGCAACAGCCCCCTGTCACCTTC. Full variable domain (remainder filled in from reference TRBV5-1 and TRBJ1-2): KAGVTQTPRYLIKTRGQQVTLSCSPISGHRSVSWYQQTPGQGLQFLFEYFSETQRNKGNFPGRFSGRQFSNSRSEMNVSTLELGDSALYLCASSLQQPPVTFGSGTRLTVV.

A few counts support this clone. The rearrangement uses TRBV6-4 and TRBJ2-3; D is perhaps TRBD2 (5 bases). Deletions cut 6 bases from V and 6 bases from J, with 13 bases between. Germline lookup yields CDR1 MRHNA and CDR2 SNTAGT. The CDR3 consists of 13 residues. This CDR3 reads CASSRRGADTQYF. In DNA form, the CDR3 reads TGTGCCAGCAGCCGCCGGGGTGCTGATACGCAGTATTTT.

A few counts support this clone. This chain connects TRBV19 to TRBJ2-1; 12 positions agree with TRBD2. V trimming: 6 bases; J trimming: 2 bases; junction bases outside the gene matches: 5. Germline V gene sequence: CDR1 LNHDA, CDR2 SQIVND (reference sequence). This CDR3 has 16 amino acids. In DNA form, the CDR3 reads TGTGCCAGTAGCCCGCTAGCGGGAGGGACCTACAATGAGCAGTTCTTC. Protein: CASSPLAGGTYNEQFF.

This clone was found a few times. The chain has TRBV5-1 and TRBJ1-1; D is perhaps TRBD1 (6 bases). Between the trimmed V and J ends, which lost 5 bases and 7 bases, there was a span of 33 bases. The CDR3 runs to 19 residues. Germline V gives CDR1 SGHRS, CDR2 YFSETQ. CDR3 protein: CASRLKGTKGLMTENEAFF. DNA for the CDR3: TGCGCCAGCAGGTTAAAGGGGACAAAAGGTCTAATGACCGAAAATGAAGCTTTCTTT. The full variable domain, in which reference TRBV5-1 and TRBJ1-1 provide the parts outside the CDR3, is KAGVTQTPRYLIKTRGQQVTLSCSPISGHRSVSWYQQTPGQGLQFLFEYFSETQRNKGNFPGRFSGRQFSNSRSEMNVSTLELGDSALYLCASRLKGTKGLMTENEAFFGQGTRLTVV.

V is TRBV5-1 and J is TRBJ2-5; weak D call: TRBD1 (6 bases). V lost 0 bases and J 3 bases, leaving 9 bases between the germline ends. The CDR3 has 14 residues. Germline V gene data show CDR1 as SGHRS and CDR2 as YFSETQ. This CDR3 is CASSLANREETQYF. For the CDR3, the DNA is TGCGCCAGCAGCTTGGCCAACAGGGAAGAGACCCAGTACTTC. Full variable domain (remainder filled in from reference TRBV5-1 and TRBJ2-5): KAGVTQTPRYLIKTRGQQVTLSCSPISGHRSVSWYQQTPGQGLQFLFEYFSETQRNKGNFPGRFSGRQFSNSRSEMNVSTLELGDSALYLCASSLANREETQYFGPGTRLLVL.

This clone was picked up a small number of times. V gene TRBV7-9 combines with J gene TRBJ2-1; the match to TRBD2 covers 13 bases. V lost 3 bases to trimming and J lost 14 bases; unmatched junction nucleotides: 10. CDR3 size: 15 residues. Germline values: CDR1 SEHNR, CDR2 FQNEAQ (reference sequence). CDR3 sequence: CASSFGTSGKISEFF. As DNA, the CDR3 is TGTGCCAGCAGCTTCGGGACTAGCGGGAAGATTTCCGAGTTCTTC.

Comment on this clone: Distinct nucleotide sequences in the sample also encode this CDR3. This chain links TRBV6-5 with TRBJ2-2; perhaps TRBD2 as D (6 bases). Germline CDR1 and CDR2: MNHEY and SVGAGI. Trimming removed 4 bases from V and 4 bases from J, with 13 bases in between. The CDR3 sequence is 15 residues long. CDR3 region: CASSSAGGTTGELFF. The CDR3, as DNA: TGTGCCAGCAGTTCCGCAGGAGGGACCACCGGGGAGCTGTTTTTT.

The chain couples TRBV5-1 to TRBJ2-1, with a tentative D call TRBD2 (5 bases). The germline V and J ends were trimmed by 4 bases and 5 bases, with 13 bases remaining between them. CDR3 size: 14 residues. The germline gives CDR1 SGHRS, CDR2 YFSETQ. The CDR3 DNA is TGCGCCAGCAGCCCGAGGACGGGGAACAATGAGCAGTTCTTC. As protein: CASSPRTGNNEQFF.

The CDR3: CASSAQGVWQYF. Here the CDR3 DNA reads TGCGCCAGCAGCGCACAGGGTGTTTGGCAGTACTTC. The rearrangement joins TRBV4-1 to TRBJ2-7; maybe TRBD1 (6 bases). The CDR3 loop spans 12 amino acids. Germline CDR1 MGHRA, CDR2 YSYEKL. With 5 bases removed from V and 9 bases from J, the gap between germline ends came to 14 bases.

The gene calls are TRBV4-2 and TRBJ1-1, with D unresolved. Germline assignment: CDR1 LGHNA and CDR2 YNFKEQ. V lost 3 bases and J 1 base, leaving 12 bases between the germline ends. The CDR3 length is 15 residues. For the CDR3, the DNA is TGTGCCAGCAGCCACCAAGCGCAGACGAACACTGAAGCTTTCTTT. As protein: CASSHQAQTNTEAFF.